These T cell receptor beta chains were read from a single sample in a study of graft-versus-host responses after intestinal transplantation. The table came from immunoSEQ multiplex PCR; TCRdb's copy has only in-frame clones and leaves some out. The profile shows about 17,000 clones, 38% of them singletons. Sequenced here: alloreactive CD8+ T cells from a mixed lymphocyte reaction culture, sampled before intestinal transplant. These receptors were obtained from a human patient who received an intestinal transplant. Both conserved end residues are part of each CDR3.

j_gene | v_gene | CDR3aa
TRBJ2-7 | TRBV10-3 | CAIGRGPYEQYF
TRBJ2-6 | TRBV6-6 | CASSSGVAGANVLTF
TRBJ2-1 | TRBV4-1 | CASSQGPSGSIEQFF
TRBJ2-7 | TRBV27 | CASPGLHISYEQYF
TRBJ2-1 | TRBV13 | CASSHKTDLYNEQFF
TRBJ2-3 | TRBV5-1 | CASSFGQSTDTQYF
TRBJ1-1 | TRBV5-8 | CASTPGSGAGTEAFF
TRBJ2-7 | TRBV6-4 | CASSEGNNRVPDHYEQYF
TRBJ2-1 | TRBV4-1 | CASSFSGIDNEQFF
. | TRBV2 | CASSRGEQGVPYEQYF
TRBJ1-1 | TRBV11-3 | CASSSPRGGNTEAFF
TRBJ1-5 | TRBV4-3 | CASSQYQGDQPQHF
TRBJ1-2 | TRBV7-9 | CASSLGGARGSNYGYTF
TRBJ1-1 | TRBV5-6 | CASSLGRAEAFF
TRBJ2-5 | TRBV6-5 | CASKFDGSLWETQYF
TRBJ2-1 | TRBV27 | CASSAGTGLINEQFF
TRBJ2-7 | TRBV7-9 | CASSLASSGYEQYF
TRBJ2-7 | TRBV13 | CASSPFGEIDDEQYF
TRBJ1-2 | TRBV6-6 | CASSSPKQGANYGYTF
TRBJ1-5 | TRBV5-6 | CASSHRGDWGNQPQHF
TRBJ1-2 | TRBV7-8 | CASSLGVMDRGKYGYTF
TRBJ2-5 | TRBV15 | CATSTRIPGETQYF